This entry is about one T cell receptor beta chain. The antigen remains undetermined. CDR1 and CDR2 (germline): SEHNR, FQNEAQ (reference sequence). Trimming pared 2 bases from V and 1 base from J, leaving 5 bases between. The CDR3 is 13 amino acids. This entry comes from a study of CD8+ T cells in alopecia areata. Turning to the study itself: Each of the treated patients was given oral tofacitinib, 5 to 10 mg twice daily, for moderate-to-severe alopecia areata.

Treatment here: oral pan-JAK inhibitor, 5-10 mg twice daily. cDNA reverse transcribed from extracted RNA served as the sequencing template. The data were produced by immunoSEQ multiplex PCR, yet TCRdb's version contains in-frame clones alone and is incomplete. This repertoire shows 130,000 or so clones, about 85% found once; its top ten account for about 12%. Study-wide results and caveats: TCRs were shared less clearly across patients than in mice, possibly for HLA-related reasons. In scalp and blood during tofacitinib, many expanded lesional clones persisted.

The specimen was CD8+ T cells sorted from blood, collected at week 4, from a patient treated with tofacitinib. This chain joins TRBV7-9 and TRBJ2-5; D is unclear. The TCR originated in a human donor with alopecia areata. The CDR3 DNA reads as TGTGCCAGCAGCTTAACCTTCCAAGAGACCCAGTACTTC. It translates to CASSLTFQETQYF.